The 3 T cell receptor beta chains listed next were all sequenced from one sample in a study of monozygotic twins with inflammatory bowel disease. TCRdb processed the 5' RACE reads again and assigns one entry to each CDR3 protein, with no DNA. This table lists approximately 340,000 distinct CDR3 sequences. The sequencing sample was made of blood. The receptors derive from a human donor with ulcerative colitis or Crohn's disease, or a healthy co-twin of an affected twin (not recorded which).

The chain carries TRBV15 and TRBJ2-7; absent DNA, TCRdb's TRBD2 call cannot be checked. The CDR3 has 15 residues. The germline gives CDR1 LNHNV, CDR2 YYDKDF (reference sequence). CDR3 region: CATSRDLAEYYEQYF. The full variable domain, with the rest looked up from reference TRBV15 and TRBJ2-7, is DAMVIQNPRYQVTQFGKPVTLSCSQTLNHNVMYWYQQKSSQAPKLLFHYYDKDFNNEADTPDNFQSRRPNTSFCFLDIRSPGLGDTAMYLCATSRDLAEYYEQYFGPGTRLTVT.

CDR3 region: CASSSGTGPSYEQYF. The chain employs TRBV5-1 and TRBJ2-7; there is no DNA to check the TCRdb D call of TRBD1. The CDR3 runs to 15 residues. Germline values: CDR1 SGHRS, CDR2 YFSETQ. The variable domain in full, with the rest retrieved from reference TRBV5-1 and TRBJ2-7, is KAGVTQTPRYLIKTRGQQVTLSCSPISGHRSVSWYQQTPGQGLQFLFEYFSETQRNKGNFPGRFSGRQFSNSRSEMNVSTLELGDSALYLCASSSGTGPSYEQYFGPGTRLTVT.

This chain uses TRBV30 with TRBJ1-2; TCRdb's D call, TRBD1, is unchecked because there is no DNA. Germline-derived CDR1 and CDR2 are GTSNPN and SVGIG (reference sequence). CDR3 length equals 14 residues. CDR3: CAWKRDGPNYGYTF.